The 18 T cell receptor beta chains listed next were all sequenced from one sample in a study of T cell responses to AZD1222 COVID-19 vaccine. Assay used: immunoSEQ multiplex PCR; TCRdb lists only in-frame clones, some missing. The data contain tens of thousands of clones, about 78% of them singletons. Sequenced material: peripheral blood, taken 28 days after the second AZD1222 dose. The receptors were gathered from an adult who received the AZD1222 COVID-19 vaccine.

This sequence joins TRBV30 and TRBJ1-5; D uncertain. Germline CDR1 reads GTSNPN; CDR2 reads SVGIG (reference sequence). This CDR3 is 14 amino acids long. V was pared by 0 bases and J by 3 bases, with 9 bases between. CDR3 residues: CAWSVRPNNQPQHF. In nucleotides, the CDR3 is TGTGCCTGGAGTGTTCGACCGAACAATCAGCCCCAGCATTTT.

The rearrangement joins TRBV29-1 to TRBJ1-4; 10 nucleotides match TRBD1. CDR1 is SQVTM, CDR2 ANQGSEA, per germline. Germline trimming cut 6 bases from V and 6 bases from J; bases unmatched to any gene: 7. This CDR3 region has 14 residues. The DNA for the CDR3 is TGCAGCGTGGAACTCGGGACAGGGGATGAAAAACTGTTTTTT. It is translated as CSVELGTGDEKLFF. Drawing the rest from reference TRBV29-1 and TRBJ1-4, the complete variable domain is SAVISQKPSRDICQRGTSLTIQCQVDSQVTMMFWYRQQPGQSLTLIATANQGSEATYESGFVIDKFPISRPNLTFSTLTVSNMSPEDSSIYLCSVELGTGDEKLFFGSGTQLSVL.

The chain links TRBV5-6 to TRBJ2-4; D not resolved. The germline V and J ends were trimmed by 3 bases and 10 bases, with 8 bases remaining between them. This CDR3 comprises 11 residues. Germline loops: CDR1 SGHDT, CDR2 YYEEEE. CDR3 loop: CASSSLGIQYF. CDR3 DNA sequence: TGTGCCAGCAGCTCCCTAGGAATTCAGTACTTC.

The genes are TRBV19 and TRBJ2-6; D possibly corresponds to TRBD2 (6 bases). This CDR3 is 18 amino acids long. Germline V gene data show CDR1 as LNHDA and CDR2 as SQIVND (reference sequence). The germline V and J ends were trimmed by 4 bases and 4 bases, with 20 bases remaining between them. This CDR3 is CASSTIRDFFVGANVLTF. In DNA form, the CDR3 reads TGTGCCAGTAGTACTATTCGGGACTTCTTCGTGGGGGCCAACGTCCTGACTTTC.

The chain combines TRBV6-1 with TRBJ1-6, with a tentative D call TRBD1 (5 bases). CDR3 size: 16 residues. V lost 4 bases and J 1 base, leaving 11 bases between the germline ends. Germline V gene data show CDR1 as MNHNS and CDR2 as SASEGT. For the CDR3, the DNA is TGTGCCAGCAGTGGGGGCTCCCTGTCCTATAATTCACCCCTCCACTTT. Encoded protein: CASSGGSLSYNSPLHF.

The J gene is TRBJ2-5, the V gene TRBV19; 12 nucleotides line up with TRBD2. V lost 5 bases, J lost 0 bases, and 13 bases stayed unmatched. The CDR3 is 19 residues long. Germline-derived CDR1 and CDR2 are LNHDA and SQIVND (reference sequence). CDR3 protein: CASSSFGGLAGKDQETQYF. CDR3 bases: TGTGCCAGTAGTTCGTTCGGCGGACTAGCGGGGAAGGACCAAGAGACCCAGTACTTC.

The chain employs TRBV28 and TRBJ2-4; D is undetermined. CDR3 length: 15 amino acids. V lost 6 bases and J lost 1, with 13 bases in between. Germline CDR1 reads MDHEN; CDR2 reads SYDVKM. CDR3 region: CASSTSGGAKNIQYF. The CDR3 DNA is TGTGCCAGCAGCACCAGTGGTGGGGCCAAAAACATTCAGTACTTC.

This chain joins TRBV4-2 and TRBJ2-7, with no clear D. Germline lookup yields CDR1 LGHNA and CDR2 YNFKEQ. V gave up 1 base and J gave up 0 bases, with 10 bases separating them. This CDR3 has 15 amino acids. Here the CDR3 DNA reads TGTGCCAGCAGCCAAGGTCGGCAGAGCTCCTACGAGCAGTACTTC. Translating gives CASSQGRQSSYEQYF.

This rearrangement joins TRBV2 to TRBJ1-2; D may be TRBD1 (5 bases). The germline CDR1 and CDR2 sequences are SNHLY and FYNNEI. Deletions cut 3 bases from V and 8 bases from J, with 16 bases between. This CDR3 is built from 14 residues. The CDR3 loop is CASSEWGIGWGYTF. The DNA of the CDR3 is TGTGCCAGCAGTGAGTGGGGGATCGGATGGGGCTACACCTTC.

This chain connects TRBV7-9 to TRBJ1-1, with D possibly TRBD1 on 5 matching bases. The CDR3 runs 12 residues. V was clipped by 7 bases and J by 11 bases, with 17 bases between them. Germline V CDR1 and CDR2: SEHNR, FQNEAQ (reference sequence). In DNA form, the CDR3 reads TGTGCCAGCACCGGGAGAGGGGCGGATGCTTTCTTT. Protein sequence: CASTGRGADAFF. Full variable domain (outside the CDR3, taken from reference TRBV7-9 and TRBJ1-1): DTGVSQNPRHKITKRGQNVTFRCDPISEHNRLYWYRQTLGQGPEFLTYFQNEAQLEKSRLLSDRFSAERPKGSFSTLEIQRTEQGDSAMYLCASTGRGADAFFGQGTRLTVV.

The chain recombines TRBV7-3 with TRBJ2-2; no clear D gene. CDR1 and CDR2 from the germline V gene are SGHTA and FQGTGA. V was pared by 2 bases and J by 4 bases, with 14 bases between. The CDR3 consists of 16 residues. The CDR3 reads CASSLSSGPATGELFF. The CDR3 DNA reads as TGTGCCAGCAGCTTATCGTCTGGGCCTGCCACCGGGGAGCTGTTTTTT.

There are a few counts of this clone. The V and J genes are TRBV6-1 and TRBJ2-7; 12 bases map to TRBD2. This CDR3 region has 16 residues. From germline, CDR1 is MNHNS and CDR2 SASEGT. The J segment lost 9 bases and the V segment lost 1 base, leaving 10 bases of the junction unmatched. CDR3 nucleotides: TGTGCCAGCAGTGAAGACCTAGCGGGGGGGACTGAATGGCAGTACTTC. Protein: CASSEDLAGGTEWQYF.

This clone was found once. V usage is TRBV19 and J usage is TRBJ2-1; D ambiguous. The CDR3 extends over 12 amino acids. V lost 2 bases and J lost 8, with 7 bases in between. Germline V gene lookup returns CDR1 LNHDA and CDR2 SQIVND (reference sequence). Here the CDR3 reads CASSIMGDEQFF. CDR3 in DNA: TGTGCCAGTAGTATAATGGGCGATGAGCAGTTCTTC. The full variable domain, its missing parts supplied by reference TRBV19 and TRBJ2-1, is DGGITQSPKYLFRKEGQNVTLSCEQNLNHDAMYWYRQDPGQGLRLIYYSQIVNDFQKGDIAEGYSVSREKKESFPLTVTSAQKNPTAFYLCASSIMGDEQFFGPGTRLTVL.

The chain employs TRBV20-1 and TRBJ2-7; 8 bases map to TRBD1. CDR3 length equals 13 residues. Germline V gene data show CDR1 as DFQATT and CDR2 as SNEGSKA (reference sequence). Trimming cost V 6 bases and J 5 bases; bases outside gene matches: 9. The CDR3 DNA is TGCAGTGCGAGTCGGACAGGGTCTCACGAGCAGTACTTC. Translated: CSASRTGSHEQYF.

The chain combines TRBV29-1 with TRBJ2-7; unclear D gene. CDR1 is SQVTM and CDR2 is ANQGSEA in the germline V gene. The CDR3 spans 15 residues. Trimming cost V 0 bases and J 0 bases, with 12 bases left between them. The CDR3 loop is CSVEDRASGSYEQYF. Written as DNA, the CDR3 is TGCAGCGTTGAAGATCGAGCATCCGGCTCCTACGAGCAGTACTTC.

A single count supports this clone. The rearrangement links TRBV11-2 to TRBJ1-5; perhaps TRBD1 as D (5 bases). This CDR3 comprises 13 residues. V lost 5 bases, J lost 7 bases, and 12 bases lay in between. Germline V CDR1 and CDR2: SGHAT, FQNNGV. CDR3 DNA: TGTGCCAGCAGCCAGGGTCGGGGGCAGCCCCAGCATTTT. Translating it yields CASSQGRGQPQHF.

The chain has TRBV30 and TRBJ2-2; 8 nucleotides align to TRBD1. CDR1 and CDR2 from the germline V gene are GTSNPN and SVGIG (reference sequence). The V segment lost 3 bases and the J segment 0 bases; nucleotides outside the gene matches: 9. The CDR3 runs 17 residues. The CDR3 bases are TGTGCCTGGAGCCAGGGGGCGACTATTACGAACACCGGGGAGCTGTTTTTT. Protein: CAWSQGATITNTGELFF.

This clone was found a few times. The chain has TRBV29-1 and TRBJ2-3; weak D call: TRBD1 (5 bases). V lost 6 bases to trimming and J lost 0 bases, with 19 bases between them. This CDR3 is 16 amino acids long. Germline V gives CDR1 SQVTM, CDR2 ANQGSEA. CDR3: CSVPPGWAGSTDTQYF. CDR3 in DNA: TGCAGCGTCCCCCCCGGGTGGGCAGGGAGCACAGATACGCAGTATTTT.